This TCR beta chain was documented in a study of Graves' ophthalmopathy and Graves' hyperthyroidism. The CDR3 length is 12 residues. The V end was cut by 0 bases, the J end by 9 bases, with 8 bases between. The V gene's germline CDR1 is PRHDT and CDR2 FYEKMQ (reference sequence). TCR beta CDR3 amplification used RNA transcripts. A first-round RT-PCR used HTBI primers, followed by a second-round multiplex PCR. TCRdb called the multiplex PCR reads again in MiXCR, with one record for every CDR3 protein. The table has approximately 330,000 distinct CDR3 sequences, 15% to 20% seen once. This clonotype was seen many times.

The clonotype comes from an adult man with Graves' ophthalmopathy. Sequenced: peripheral blood. The chain combines TRBV13 with TRBJ1-1, with D possibly being TRBD1 (5 bases). CDR3 amino acids: CASSLGGTKAFF. The CDR3 nucleotides are TGTGCCAGCAGCTTAGGTGGGACCAAAGCTTTCTTT.